This entry lists 18 T cell receptor beta chains sequenced from one sample in a study of blood T cells in healthy people across ages. PCR was performed a second time for about 7 to 11 cycles using a sample-barcoded 5' primer and a J-beta primer mix. Via MiXCR, TCRdb re-called the 5' RACE reads, giving one row per CDR3 protein. The sample yields almost 800,000 distinct CDR3 sequences, 58% seen once. Sequences were obtained from blood. Receptors were obtained from a man younger than 40 in good health.

This clonotype was recorded once. The genes are TRBV5-1 and TRBJ2-7; TRBD2 is a possible D gene (6 bases). V gave up 8 bases and J gave up 3 bases, with 15 bases separating them. The CDR3 is 13 amino acids. From germline, CDR1 is SGHRS and CDR2 YFSETQ. Here the CDR3 reads CASRFSGDYEQYF. In DNA, the CDR3 is TGCGCCAGTAGGTTTTCGGGGGACTACGAGCAGTACTTC. The full variable domain, its missing parts supplied by reference TRBV5-1 and TRBJ2-7, is KAGVTQTPRYLIKTRGQQVTLSCSPISGHRSVSWYQQTPGQGLQFLFEYFSETQRNKGNFPGRFSGRQFSNSRSEMNVSTLELGDSALYLCASRFSGDYEQYFGPGTRLTVT.

The V and J genes are TRBV20-1 and TRBJ1-2, with D possibly matching TRBD1 (5 bases). CDR1 and CDR2 from the germline V gene are DFQATT and SNEGSKA (reference sequence). The CDR3 contains 12 residues. CDR3 bases: TGCAGGGCTCCCCGACAGTTTGGTGGCTACACCTTC. This translates into CRAPRQFGGYTF.

The sample holds one count of this clonotype. This may come from a read error, since a much larger clone is one base off. The chain links TRBV20-1 to TRBJ2-7; the match to TRBD2 covers 8 bases. The germline CDR1 and CDR2 sequences are DFQATT and SNEGSKA (reference sequence). This CDR3 region has 12 residues. The CDR3 DNA reads TGCAGGGCTAGAGAGCGGGAGTACGAGCAGTACTTC. Translated, it gives CRAREREYEQYF.

Only a few counts were recorded for this clonotype. V and J are TRBV6-1 and TRBJ2-3; D is unresolved. Looked up from germline, CDR1 is MNHNS and CDR2 is SASEGT. The CDR3 is 12 residues long. The V end was cut by 4 bases, the J end by 4 bases, with 6 bases between. The CDR3 DNA reads as TGTGCCAGCAGTGCCCGGTCAGATACGCAGTATTTT. This gives the protein CASSARSDTQYF.

This clonotype was seen a handful of times. This chain uses TRBV10-3 with TRBJ1-2; 7 positions match TRBD1. CDR3 length: 15 amino acids. The junction had 11 bases not matched to a gene; V was cut back by 10 bases and J by 0 bases. CDR1 and CDR2 (germline): ENHRY, SYGVKD. CDR3 coding DNA: TGTGCCACCGCTTCTCAGGGGGAAGCTAACTATGGCTACACCTTC. It is translated as CATASQGEANYGYTF.

The rearrangement joins TRBV10-3 to TRBJ1-2; 9 nucleotides match TRBD1. This CDR3 contains 16 residues. Germline lookup yields CDR1 ENHRY and CDR2 SYGVKD. J lost 2 bases, V lost 10 bases, and 14 bases had no gene match. The CDR3 nucleotides read TGTGCCACCACAAACTACGGGACAGGGAAAAACTATGGCTACACCTTC. Amino acids: CATTNYGTGKNYGYTF.

This rearrangement joins TRBV20-1 to TRBJ1-4; D is unresolved. Germline V gene data show CDR1 as DFQATT and CDR2 as SNEGSKA (reference sequence). Trimming cost V 4 bases and J 5 bases, with 17 bases left between them. The CDR3 sequence is 15 residues long. CDR3 protein: CSAISSSGSNEKLFF. The CDR3 DNA sequence: TGCAGTGCTATCAGTTCGTCAGGCTCCAATGAAAAACTGTTTTTT.

J is TRBJ2-7 and V is TRBV6-2 or TRBV6-3; 7 positions match TRBD2. Per germline, CDR1 MNHEY and CDR2 SVGEGT. The CDR3 loop spans 15 amino acids. The J segment lost 3 bases and the V segment lost 9 bases, leaving 14 bases of the junction unmatched. The CDR3 coding sequence is TGTGCCAGTAGCCCCTCGGGGGAGCGGGGCTACGAGCAGTACTTC. Translated, it gives CASSPSGERGYEQYF.

This clonotype came up once. The chain has TRBV7-3 and TRBJ2-2; D is unresolved. Trimming took 6 bases from V and 8 from J, leaving 10 bases between them. Germline V gene data show CDR1 as SGHTA and CDR2 as FQGTGA. This CDR3 has 12 residues. The CDR3 DNA reads as TGTGCCAGCAGGGGCGGCGCGGGGGAGCTGTTTTTT. Translating gives CASRGGAGELFF.

This clonotype was seen more than once but under ten times. The rearrangement links TRBV20-1 to TRBJ2-1; tentatively, D is TRBD2 (6 bases). This CDR3 spans 12 amino acids. V was trimmed by 8 bases and J by 7 bases, leaving 15 bases between them. Germline V gene lookup returns CDR1 DFQATT and CDR2 SNEGSKA (reference sequence). The CDR3 loop is CSRAAGSNEQFF. The CDR3 DNA follows: TGCAGTCGAGCGGCGGGATCGAATGAGCAGTTCTTC.

J is TRBJ1-2 and V is TRBV5-1, with D perhaps TRBD1 (6 bases). The V gene's germline CDR1 is SGHRS and CDR2 YFSETQ. The CDR3 consists of 13 residues. V was pared by 0 bases and J by 12 bases, with 15 bases between. DNA for the CDR3: TGCGCCAGCAGCTTGGACGGACAGACGGATAACACCTTC. Its protein is CASSLDGQTDNTF.

This chain connects TRBV7-2 to TRBJ2-5; no clear D gene. The CDR3 runs 14 residues. Germline CDR1 is SGHTA and CDR2 is FQGNSA. V was cut by 6 bases and J by 11 bases, with 22 bases left in between. CDR3 sequence: CASRSPSAHNEQYF. The CDR3 DNA sequence: TGTGCCAGCAGGTCCCCCTCCGCGCACAATGAGCAGTACTTC.

The chain recombines TRBV29-1 with TRBJ1-2, with no clear D. Trimming left V 3 bases short and J 7 bases short, with 9 bases between. The CDR3 runs 11 residues. Germline-derived CDR1 and CDR2 are SQVTM and ANQGSEA. CDR3 region: CSVDRTPGYTF. The CDR3, as DNA: TGCAGCGTTGATCGGACTCCTGGCTACACCTTC.

This chain joins TRBV3-1 and TRBJ1-2, with a weak D call TRBD1 (6 bases). The V end was cut by 3 bases, the J end by 5 bases, with 19 bases between. Germline V CDR1 and CDR2: LGHDT, YNNKEL (reference sequence). There are 16 residues in the CDR3. The CDR3 here is CASSQWDNSGLYGYTF. The CDR3 nucleotides are TGTGCCAGCAGCCAGTGGGACAATTCGGGGCTTTATGGCTACACCTTC.

This clonotype has only a few counts. The genes are TRBV20-1 and TRBJ2-3, with 7 bases fitting TRBD2. Losses at the gene ends were 1 base for V and 2 bases for J; bases not matched to a gene: 12. The CDR3 covers 17 residues. The germline gives CDR1 DFQATT, CDR2 SNEGSKA (reference sequence). DNA for the CDR3: TGCAGTGCTAGAGGGGACTACCTCCGCCAGAACACAGATACGCAGTATTTT. Amino acid sequence: CSARGDYLRQNTDTQYF.

The chain is built from TRBV6-5 and TRBJ1-1, with D perhaps matching TRBD1 (5 bases). V lost 5 bases and J 3 bases, leaving 13 bases between the germline ends. CDR3 length: 14 amino acids. CDR1 is MNHEY and CDR2 is SVGAGI in the germline V gene. The CDR3 DNA sequence: TGTGCCAGCAGTCTTCTAGGGGATGACACTGAAGCTTTCTTT. Its protein product is CASSLLGDDTEAFF.

This clonotype has more than one count but fewer than ten. The chain uses TRBV29-1 and TRBJ2-5, with 8 bases fitting TRBD1. Germline CDR1 and CDR2: SQVTM and ANQGSEA. The CDR3 spans 13 residues. V was clipped by 7 bases and J by 5 bases; unmatched bases: 9. DNA of the CDR3: TGCAGCGCCTTCTGGACAGGGCGGGAGACCCAGTACTTC. It translates to CSAFWTGRETQYF. The variable domain in full, with the rest retrieved from reference TRBV29-1 and TRBJ2-5, is SAVISQKPSRDICQRGTSLTIQCQVDSQVTMMFWYRQQPGQSLTLIATANQGSEATYESGFVIDKFPISRPNLTFSTLTVSNMSPEDSSIYLCSAFWTGRETQYFGPGTRLLVL.

V usage is TRBV7-9 and J usage is TRBJ2-7; possibly TRBD2 for D (5 bases). The CDR3 consists of 13 residues. Germline CDR1 SEHNR, CDR2 FQNEAQ (reference sequence). The germline V and J ends were trimmed by 6 bases and 1 base, with 10 bases remaining between them. CDR3 region: CASSVSGSYEQYF. The CDR3 nucleotides are TGTGCCAGCAGTGTATCGGGATCCTACGAGCAGTACTTC.